This TCR beta chain was identified during a study of T cell responses to AZD1222 COVID-19 vaccine. The V and J ends lost 2 bases and 6 bases respectively, with 15 bases between them. Per the germline V gene, CDR1 is SGHRS and CDR2 is YFSETQ. The CDR3 has 16 amino acids. With respect to this clone: Antigen unknown.

The study, taken as a whole, reports: Mostly white British, mostly female donors; authors suggested clonal diversity may be underestimated. Mapped onto spike, vaccine-associated CD4 TCRs spanned it and were dominant at 160-218 and 743-854. The breadth and depth of Spike-specific TCRs increased once two AZD1222 doses had been given. Targets within unmutated variant regions were reportedly found for nearly half of spike-specific TCRs.

Sequencing was performed with immunoSEQ multiplex PCR; in TCRdb, only in-frame clones are kept and a portion is missing. Of 150,000 to 170,000 clones listed, roughly 90% are singletons. The TCR was taken from an adult in good health. Sequenced material: peripheral blood, taken on day 0 of MenACWY control vaccination. The chain carries TRBV5-1 and TRBJ1-6; D not certain. The CDR3 nucleotides read TGCGCCAGCAGCTTTAACCTAAGAGGGCCTAATTCACCCCTCCACTTT. It specifies CASSFNLRGPNSPLHF.